This TCR beta chain was captured by sequencing in a study of blood T cell repertoires in COVID-19. The CDR3 is 12 amino acids. V was shortened by 3 bases and J by 8 bases, with 10 bases between the two germline ends. Some clones are missing from TCRdb's copy, which holds only in-frame ones; the method was immunoSEQ multiplex PCR. Of a few hundred thousand clones listed, roughly 80% are singletons. Seattle participants joined during active infection and were tracked over time. The chain has TRBV12-3 or TRBV12-4 and TRBJ1-1; unclear D gene. The TCR originated in a woman older than 75 with COVID-19, enrolled during active disease. The sequenced sample was peripheral blood. The DNA of the CDR3 is TGTGCCAGCAGTTTGCACGGTTTGGAAGCTTTCTTT. It specifies CASSLHGLEAFF.